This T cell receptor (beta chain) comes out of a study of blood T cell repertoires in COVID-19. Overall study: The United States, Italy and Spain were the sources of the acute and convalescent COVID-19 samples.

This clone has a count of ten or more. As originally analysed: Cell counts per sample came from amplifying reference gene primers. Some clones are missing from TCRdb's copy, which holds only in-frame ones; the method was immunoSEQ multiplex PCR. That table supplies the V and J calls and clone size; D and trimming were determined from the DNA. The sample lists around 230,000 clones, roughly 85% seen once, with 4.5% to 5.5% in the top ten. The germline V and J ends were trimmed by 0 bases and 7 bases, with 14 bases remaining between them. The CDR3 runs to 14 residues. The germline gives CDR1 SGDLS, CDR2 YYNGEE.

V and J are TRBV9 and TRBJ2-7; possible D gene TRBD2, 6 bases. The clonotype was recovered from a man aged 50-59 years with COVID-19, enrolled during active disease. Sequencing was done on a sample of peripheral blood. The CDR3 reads CASSVGTTSGEQYF. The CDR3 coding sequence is TGTGCCAGCAGCGTAGGGACTACTTCTGGGGAGCAGTACTTC.